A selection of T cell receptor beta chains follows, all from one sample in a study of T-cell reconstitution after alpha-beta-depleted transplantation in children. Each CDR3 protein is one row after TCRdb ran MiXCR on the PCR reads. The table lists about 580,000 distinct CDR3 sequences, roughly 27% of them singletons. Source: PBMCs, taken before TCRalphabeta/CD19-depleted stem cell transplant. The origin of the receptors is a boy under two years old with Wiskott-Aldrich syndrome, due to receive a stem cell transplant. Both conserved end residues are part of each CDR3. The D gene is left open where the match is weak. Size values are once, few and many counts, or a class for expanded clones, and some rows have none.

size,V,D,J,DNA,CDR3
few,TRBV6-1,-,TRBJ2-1,TGTGCCAGCAGTGAAGTCGGGTACAGATACAATGAGCAGTTCTTC,CASSEVGYRYNEQFF
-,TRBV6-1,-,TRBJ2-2,TGTGCCAGCAGATTGCTAGCTGCTAACACCGGGGAGCTGTTTTTT,CASRLLAANTGELFF
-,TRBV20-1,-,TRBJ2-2,TGCAGTGCTAGTCTAAGGGGCCCCAACACCGGGGAGCTGTTTTTT,CSASLRGPNTGELFF
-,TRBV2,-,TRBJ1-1,TGTGCCAGCAGACAGGAAACTGAAGCTTTCTTT,CASRQETEAFF
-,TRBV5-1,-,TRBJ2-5,TGCGCCAGCAGCTTGGGGCCCCGGGGACGGGAGACCCAGTACTTC,CASSLGPRGRETQYF
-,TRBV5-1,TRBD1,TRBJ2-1,TGCGCCAGCAGCTTGGGGTCGGCAGGGGGTAATGAGCAGTTCTTC,CASSLGSAGGNEQFF
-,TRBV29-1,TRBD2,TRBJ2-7,TGCAGCGTGAAACTAGCGGGAGGCTACGAGCAGTACTTC,CSVKLAGGYEQYF
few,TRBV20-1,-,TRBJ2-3,TGCAGTGGTGGCCCCCCGACAGATACGCAGTATTTT,CSGGPPTDTQYF
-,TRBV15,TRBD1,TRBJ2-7,TGTGCCACCAGCAAGATTCCGGGACAGCACTACGAGCAGTACTTC,CATSKIPGQHYEQYF
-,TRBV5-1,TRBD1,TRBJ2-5,TGCGCCAGCAGCTTTAGGGACAGAGCCGGAGAGACCCAGTACTTC,CASSFRDRAGETQYF
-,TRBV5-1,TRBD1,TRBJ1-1,TGCGCCAGCAGCTTATGGACAGGGATGGAAGCTTTCTTT,CASSLWTGMEAFF
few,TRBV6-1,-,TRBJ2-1,TGTGCCAGCAGTCCTATAACAGGGCGATACTACAATGAGCAGTTCTTC,CASSPITGRYYNEQFF
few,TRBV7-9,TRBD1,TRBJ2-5,TGTGCCAGCACCTCATGGACAGGGCCCCCCGGAGATCAGTACTTC,CASTSWTGPPGDQYF
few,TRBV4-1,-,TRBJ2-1,TGCGCCAGCAGCCAAGATTACCCCTTAGGGAACAATGAGCAGTTCTTC,CASSQDYPLGNNEQFF
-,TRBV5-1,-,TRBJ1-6,TGCGCCAGCAGCCCCCGCTGGGGGATCAATTCACCCCTCCACTTT,CASSPRWGINSPLHF
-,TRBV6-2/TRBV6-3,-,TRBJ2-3,TGTGCCAGCAGTTTTGATTATAGGCAGTATTTT,CASSFDYRQYF
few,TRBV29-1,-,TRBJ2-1,TGCAGCGTTGTAAGGCCCCAAGAGGGAAATGAGCAGTTCTTC,CSVVRPQEGNEQFF
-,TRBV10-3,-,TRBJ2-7,TGTGCCATCAGTGAGTTCAGGGAAGGCGACGAGCAGTACTTC,CAISEFREGDEQYF
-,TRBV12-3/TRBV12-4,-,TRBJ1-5,TGTGCCAGCAGTTGGGGCGGGATAGGGCAGCCCCAGCATTTT,CASSWGGIGQPQHF
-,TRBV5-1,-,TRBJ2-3,TGCTCCAGCAGCTTAGAAGAGCCCTTGACAGATACGCAGTATTTT,CSSSLEEPLTDTQYF
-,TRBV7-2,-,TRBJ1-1,TGTGCCAGCAGCGGGACGAACACTGAAGCTTTCTTT,CASSGTNTEAFF
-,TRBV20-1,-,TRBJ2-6,TGCAGTGCTAGAGATTTGCGGATATCTGGGGCCAACGTCCTGACTTTC,CSARDLRISGANVLTF